This T cell receptor (beta chain) came from a study of blood T cell repertoires in COVID-19. The overall study: The analysed material was cDNA or gDNA that came from T cells, B-cell-depleted T cells, or PBMCs.

This clone has just a few counts. Sequencing used immunoSEQ multiplex PCR; TCRdb keeps in-frame clones, though not all of them. The data show over 25,000 clones, approximately 85% seen once. Sequences were obtained from peripheral blood. The TCR originated in a man aged 55 to 70 with active COVID-19.

CDR3 DNA sequence: TGTGCCAGCAGCCAGACTGGAGGGTGGGATAACTCCTACAATGAGCAGTTCTTC. Residues: CASSQTGGWDNSYNEQFF. The chain joins TRBV3-1 (or the pseudogene TRBV3-2) to TRBJ2-1; maybe TRBD2 (6 bases). V lost 3 bases to trimming and J lost 0 bases, with 18 bases between them. Germline-derived CDR1 and CDR2 are LGHDT and YNNKEL (reference sequence). CDR3 length equals 18 residues.